Included here is one TCR beta chain sequence, with context. Only one count was recorded for this clone. It lacks a known antigen. Base qualities were left out, and no much larger clone turns up one base away. This sample stems from a study of blood T cell repertoires in COVID-19 (dated by TCRdb to about 2020). For context, the study as a whole: Samples covering the acute and convalescent phases of COVID-19 were provided by collaborators in the United States, Italy and Spain. The prospective study material was composed of cDNA or gDNA derived from T cells, B-cell-depleted T cells, or PBMCs. Deeply sampled blood TCRbeta repertoires from subjects exposed to, actively infected with, or recovered from COVID-19 were included in the dataset. The repertoires were released in a freely available public database meant as a resource for research on the immune response to SARS-CoV-2. Samples were obtained from the ongoing ImmuneRACE study (first 160 participants) and from 1,254 subjects provided by 6 global collaborators. Sample metadata almost always included a de-identified subject ID, COVID-19 status, age in years and sex. Where available, HLA class I and class II types were obtained from metadata supplied by the sample provider rather than from assay-based typing.

TCRbeta CDR3 regions were amplified from genomic DNA using the immunoSEQ Assay, a bias-controlled multiplex PCR. On the study's bioinformatics: Nucleated cell counts per sample were estimated from amplification of reference gene primers within the assay. To quantify the absolute abundance of each unique TCRbeta CDR3 rearrangement, sequence reads were collapsed and filtered. For each sample, productive Simpson clonality was calculated as the square root of Simpson's diversity index over productive rearrangements. TCRdb re-hosts the immuneACCESS table, in-frame sequences only. Its copies lack some clones; in the studies checked, an unresolved V gene accounts for under half of them, and the cause for the rest is not known. V, J and clone size reflect that table, while D and trimming were determined from the DNA. The sample table records 200,000 to 250,000 clones; 84% of these occur just once. The ten largest clones represent roughly 8.7% of the sample.

Study-wide findings and limitations: Clinical and demographic metadata were provided uncurated, with the amount varying by source and participant.

Whole blood was collected in K2EDTA tubes by collaborating institutions according to the institutions' own protocols. For TCRbeta analysis, collaborators shipped samples in one of three forms: frozen whole blood, isolated PBMCs, or DNA extracted from either of those sample types. The germline ends are 12 bases apart after V is trimmed by 2 bases and J by 5 bases. As encoded in the germline V gene, CDR1 is SGHTA while CDR2 is FQGNSA. Measured from the cysteine to the phenylalanine, the CDR3 is 14 residues long. Solely the CDR3 DNA is kept, with 42 bases framed from the first base. The source of this sequence is a man in his fifties or sixties with active or convalescent COVID-19. Recombination joined TRBV7-2 with TRBJ2-5, with the D gene not clear enough to name. Sequenced sample: peripheral blood. The CDR3 sequence is CASSLRHLPETQYF. The DNA reads TGTGCCAGCAGCTTACGACACTTACCCGAGACCCAGTACTTC.